This passage covers 2 T cell receptor beta chains from one sample sequenced in a study of blood T cell repertoires in COVID-19. Repertoires were generated with immunoSEQ multiplex PCR, while TCRdb's copy carries only in-frame clones and drops some. The data show about 220,000 clones, about four fifths seen once. The sequenced sample was PBMCs or T cells enriched from blood (not recorded which). The receptors were gathered from a woman in her thirties or forties with acute COVID-19.

The chain combines TRBV28 with TRBJ1-4, with a weak D call TRBD1 (5 bases). Germline values: CDR1 MDHEN, CDR2 SYDVKM. The V and J ends lost 5 bases and 8 bases respectively, with 15 bases between them. CDR3 length: 14 amino acids. As DNA, the CDR3 is TGTGCCAGCAGTAAAACAGGAGGGTGGGAAAAACTGTTTTTT. It encodes CASSKTGGWEKLFF. The variable domain in full, with the rest retrieved from reference TRBV28 and TRBJ1-4, is DVKVTQSSRYLVKRTGEKVFLECVQDMDHENMFWYRQDPGLGLRLIYFSYDVKMKEKGDIPEGYSVSREKKERFSLILESASTNQTSMYLCASSKTGGWEKLFFGSGTQLSVL.

CDR3 DNA: TGTGCCAGCGTTTATCTGGGGGGACCAGATACGCAGTATTTT. This codes for CASVYLGGPDTQYF. The V gene is TRBV2, the J gene TRBJ2-3; D is perhaps TRBD2 (6 bases). This CDR3 contains 14 residues. V was trimmed by 8 bases and J by 4 bases, leaving 16 bases between them. Germline V gene sequence: CDR1 SNHLY, CDR2 FYNNEI.